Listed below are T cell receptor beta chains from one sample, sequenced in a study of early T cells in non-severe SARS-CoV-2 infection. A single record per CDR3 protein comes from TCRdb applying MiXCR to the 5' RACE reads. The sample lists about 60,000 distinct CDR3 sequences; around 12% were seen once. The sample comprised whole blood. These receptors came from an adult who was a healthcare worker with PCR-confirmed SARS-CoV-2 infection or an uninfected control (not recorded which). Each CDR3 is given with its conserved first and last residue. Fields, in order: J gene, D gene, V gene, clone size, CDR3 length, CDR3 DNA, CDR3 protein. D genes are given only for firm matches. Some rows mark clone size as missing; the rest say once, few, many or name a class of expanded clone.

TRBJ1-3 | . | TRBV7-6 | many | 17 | TGTGCCAGCAGCCCCCGCCTTGGGCAGGGGCCCGGAAACACCATATATTTT | CASSPRLGQGPGNTIYF
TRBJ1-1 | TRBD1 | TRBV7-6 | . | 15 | TGTGCCAGCAGTTATACGGACAGGGGGAACACTGAAGCTTTCTTT | CASSYTDRGNTEAFF
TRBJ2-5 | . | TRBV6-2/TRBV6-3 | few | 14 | TGTGCCAGCAGTTTTTGGGATTCCCAAGAGACCCAGTACTTC | CASSFWDSQETQYF
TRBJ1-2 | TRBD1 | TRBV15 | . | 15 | TGTGCCACCAGCAGGGAAGACAGGGACAGCTATGGCTACACCTTC | CATSREDRDSYGYTF
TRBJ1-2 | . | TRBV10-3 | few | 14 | TGTGCCATCAGTGCAGACAGGACTAACTATGGCTACACCTTC | CAISADRTNYGYTF
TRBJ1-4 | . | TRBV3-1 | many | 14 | TGTGCCAGCAGCCAAGGGAGGAGGGGCGAAAAACTGTTTTTT | CASSQGRRGEKLFF
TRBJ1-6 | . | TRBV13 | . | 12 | TGTGCCAGCAGCGAACAGGGTCTACCCCTCCACTTT | CASSEQGLPLHF
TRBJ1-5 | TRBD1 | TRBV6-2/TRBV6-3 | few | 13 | TGTGCCAGCAGATGGACAGGGTTTCAGCCCCAGCATTTT | CASRWTGFQPQHF
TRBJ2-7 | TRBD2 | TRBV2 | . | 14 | TGTGCCAGCCGGGGTAGCGGGAAGCTCTACGAGCAGTACTTC | CASRGSGKLYEQYF
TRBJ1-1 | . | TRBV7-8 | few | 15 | TGTGCCAGCAGCACAGAACTCAGGGGTTGGACTGAAGCTTTCTTT | CASSTELRGWTEAFF
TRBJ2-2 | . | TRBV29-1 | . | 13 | TGCAGCGTTGGGGCAGGGAACACCGGGGAGCTGTTTTTT | CSVGAGNTGELFF
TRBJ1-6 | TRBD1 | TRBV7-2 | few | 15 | TGTGCCAGCAGCTCCAGACAGGGAGGAGGTTCACCCCTCCACTTT | CASSSRQGGGSPLHF
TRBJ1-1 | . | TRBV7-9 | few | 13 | TGTGCCAGCAGCCTGATAGGGAACACTGAAGCTTTCTTT | CASSLIGNTEAFF